This passage covers 22 T cell receptor beta chains from one sample sequenced in a study of T cells after yellow fever vaccination. MiXCR, applied by TCRdb to the 5' RACE reads, yields one record per CDR3 protein. Of fewer than 100,000 distinct CDR3 sequences listed, about 5.8% were seen once; the top ten hold 35% to 50%. Sequenced here: CD8+ T cells sorted from PBMCs, sampled 10 days after the yellow fever booster vaccination. The receptors originated from a man aged 18-30 years who received the YFV17D yellow fever vaccine.

This chain links TRBV12-3 or TRBV12-4 with TRBJ1-1; possibly TRBD1 for D (6 bases). V lost 3 bases to trimming and J lost 3 bases, with 11 bases between them. The length of the CDR3 is 14 residues. The CDR3: CASSFGGQHTEAFF. CDR3 in DNA: TGTGCCAGCAGTTTCGGGGGGCAGCACACTGAAGCTTTCTTT.

Many counts were recorded for this clonotype. The rearrangement uses TRBV6-5 and TRBJ2-7; 7 bases agree with TRBD2. Germline CDR1 reads MNHEY; CDR2 reads SVGAGI. The CDR3 consists of 14 residues. The V segment lost 3 bases and the J segment 0 bases; nucleotides outside the gene matches: 2. CDR3 loop: CASSYGGDSYEQYF. The CDR3 DNA reads TGTGCCAGCAGTTATGGGGGGGACTCCTACGAGCAGTACTTC.

The rearrangement links TRBV7-2 to TRBJ1-4, with D perhaps TRBD1 (6 bases). V shed 3 bases and J shed 3 bases, with 8 bases lying between them. The CDR3 totals 14 residues. The germline CDR1 and CDR2 sequences are SGHTA and FQGNSA. The CDR3 sequence is CASSFWTANEKLFF. Written as DNA, the CDR3 is TGTGCCAGCAGCTTCTGGACAGCTAATGAAAAACTGTTTTTT.

This clonotype was counted a few times. This sequence joins TRBV5-1 and TRBJ2-3; D is perhaps TRBD2 (5 bases). This CDR3 comprises 15 residues. CDR1 and CDR2 (germline): SGHRS, YFSETQ. The ends were cut back, 4 bases at V and 4 bases at J, with 16 bases in the middle. The CDR3 region has the DNA TGCGCCAGCAGCCGAGGACTTGGTTGGGCAGATACGCAGTATTTT. Translation gives CASSRGLGWADTQYF.

This clonotype was seen repeatedly, ten times or more. The gene calls are TRBV27 and TRBJ1-6; possibly TRBD1 for D (5 bases). Germline V CDR1 and CDR2: MNHEY, SMNVEV (reference sequence). The CDR3 sequence is 13 residues long. V lost 5 bases and J 13 bases, leaving 15 bases between the germline ends. CDR3 region: CASSQGGVTPLHF. The CDR3 DNA is TGTGCCAGCAGTCAGGGTGGGGTTACGCCCCTCCACTTT.

The V call is TRBV7-2, the J call TRBJ2-3; D is unresolved. This CDR3 contains 14 residues. V was shortened by 5 bases and J by 3 bases, with 12 bases between the two germline ends. The germline gives CDR1 SGHTA, CDR2 FQGNSA. The CDR3 bases are TGTGCCAGCAGCCCAACAATAACAACAGATACGCAGTATTTT. Amino acid sequence: CASSPTITTDTQYF.

In its sample, this clonotype was seen a few times. J is TRBJ2-5 and V is TRBV12-3 or TRBV12-4, with D perhaps TRBD2 (6 bases). CDR3 length: 14 residues. V dropped 7 bases and J dropped 5 bases, with 17 bases sitting between them. As DNA, the CDR3 is TGTGCCAGCACCAGGCGGCTGGGGAGGGAGACCCAGTACTTC. Translating gives CASTRRLGRETQYF.

This chain joins TRBV7-8 and TRBJ2-3; weak D call: TRBD2 (5 bases). V lost 1 base and J lost 6, with 8 bases in between. This CDR3 has 13 amino acids. Germline V gives CDR1 SGHVS, CDR2 FQNEAQ. CDR3 amino acids: CASSLGSGDTQYF. The CDR3 DNA reads TGTGCCAGCAGCTTAGGGTCGGGGGATACGCAGTATTTT.

In its sample, this clonotype was seen a few times. The CDR3 here is CASTSGGLWETQYF. The DNA for the CDR3 is TGTGCCAGCACTAGCGGGGGCCTCTGGGAGACCCAGTACTTC. The rearrangement links TRBV5-5 to TRBJ2-5, with 10 bases matching TRBD2. This CDR3 has 14 residues. CDR1 is SGHKS, CDR2 YYEKEE, per germline (reference sequence). V lost 6 bases to trimming and J lost 5 bases; unmatched junction nucleotides: 7. The entire variable domain, with the rest obtained from reference TRBV5-5 and TRBJ2-5, is as follows: DAGVTQSPTHLIKTRGQQVTLRCSPISGHKSVSWYQQVLGQGPQFIFQYYEKEERGRGNFPDRFSARQFPNYSSELNVNALLLGDSALYLCASTSGGLWETQYFGPGTRLLVL.

This clonotype was recorded a few times. The chain combines TRBV12-3 or TRBV12-4 with TRBJ2-7, with TRBD2 identical over 7 bases. After removal of 5 bases from V and 3 bases from J, the junction contained 7 bases not matched to a gene. The CDR3 extends over 14 amino acids. CDR3 sequence: CASSPGLAVYEQYV. The CDR3 nucleotides read TGTGCCAGCAGTCCGGGCCTAGCGGTCTACGAGCAGTACGTC.

This clonotype has only a few counts. The chain recombines TRBV27 with TRBJ2-2; D is perhaps TRBD2 (6 bases). Germline CDR1 reads MNHEY; CDR2 reads SMNVEV (reference sequence). V gave up 6 bases and J gave up 3 bases, with 11 bases separating them. The CDR3 sequence is 14 residues long. Written as DNA, the CDR3 is TGTGCCAGCAGCCCCGGACTATACACCGGGGAGCTGTTTTTT. It is translated as CASSPGLYTGELFF.

This clonotype was seen only a few times. This chain connects TRBV12-3 or TRBV12-4 to TRBJ1-2; maybe TRBD1 (5 bases). V gave up 9 bases and J gave up 3 bases, with 20 bases separating them. The CDR3 has 15 residues. Here the CDR3 DNA reads TGTGCCAGTCATTATTCCCCAGGGCTTTACTATGGCTACACCTTC. As protein: CASHYSPGLYYGYTF.

This clonotype was seen at least ten times. CDR3 amino acids: CASSQGQGPYQPQHF. The CDR3 bases are TGTGCCAGCAGCCAAGGACAGGGACCTTATCAGCCCCAGCATTTT. The chain joins TRBV7-6 to TRBJ1-5; 8 bases are a match to TRBD1. V shed 5 bases, J shed 5 bases, and the junction held 8 bases outside the gene matches. CDR3 size: 15 residues. In germline, CDR1 is SGHVS, CDR2 FNYEAQ.

This clonotype was seen many times. The chain recombines TRBV6-5 with TRBJ1-5; no reliable D call. The CDR3 loop spans 13 amino acids. Germline-derived CDR1 and CDR2 are MNHEY and SVGAGI. The germline V and J ends were trimmed by 5 bases and 9 bases, with 14 bases remaining between them. The chain's CDR3 is CASSPSETWPQHF. The CDR3 region has the DNA TGTGCCAGCAGTCCCTCAGAGACCTGGCCCCAGCATTTT.

The chain carries TRBV27 and TRBJ2-5; no firm D call. Germline loops: CDR1 MNHEY, CDR2 SMNVEV (reference sequence). The CDR3 covers 15 residues. V was pared by 5 bases and J by 0 bases, with 13 bases between. Here the CDR3 reads CASSPGPPYQETQYF. CDR3 bases: TGTGCCAGCAGTCCCGGACCTCCGTACCAAGAGACCCAGTACTTC.

This clonotype appeared a few times. V gene TRBV5-4 combines with J gene TRBJ2-5, with D hard to call. Germline V gene lookup returns CDR1 SGHNT and CDR2 YYREEE (reference sequence). The CDR3 consists of 12 residues. The ends were cut back, 5 bases at V and 5 bases at J, with 10 bases in the middle. The CDR3 coding sequence is TGTGCCAGCAGGGGCGACGGGGAGACCCAGTACTTC. Protein sequence: CASRGDGETQYF.

This clonotype was observed a few times. The chain is built from TRBV11-2 and TRBJ2-4, with D perhaps TRBD2 (6 bases). CDR1 SGHAT and CDR2 FQNNGV come from the germline V gene. The CDR3 covers 12 residues. The V and J ends lost 0 bases and 9 bases respectively, with 6 bases between them. The CDR3 DNA reads as TGTGCCAGCAGCTTAGAGGGGGGCATTCAGTACTTC. It translates to CASSLEGGIQYF.

The rearrangement links TRBV15 to TRBJ1-1; the match to TRBD1 covers 7 bases. Germline V gene lookup returns CDR1 LNHNV and CDR2 YYDKDF (reference sequence). This CDR3 region has 15 residues. V dropped 5 bases and J dropped 1; count of bases not matched to a gene: 7. In DNA, the CDR3 is TGTGCCACCAGCGCCCGGGACAGAAAGAACACTGAAGCTTTCTTT. This gives the protein CATSARDRKNTEAFF.

This clonotype was detected a few times. The rearrangement links TRBV5-6 to TRBJ2-1; TRBD2 matches 7 bases. Germline V lookup: CDR1 SGHDT, CDR2 YYEEEE. Trimming cost V 6 bases and J 7 bases; bases outside gene matches: 16. The CDR3 has 16 residues. The CDR3 bases are TGTGCCAGCACCAGAGGTCCGGCTAGCGGATGGAATGAGCAGTTCTTC. Translation gives CASTRGPASGWNEQFF.

This clonotype was counted only a few times. The J gene is TRBJ2-1, the V gene TRBV9; D remains unclear. This CDR3 is 13 amino acids long. Trimming pared 3 bases from V and 10 bases from J, leaving 14 bases between. Germline values: CDR1 SGDLS, CDR2 YYNGEE. The CDR3 region is CASSARLDGEQFF. The DNA of the CDR3 is TGTGCCAGCAGCGCACGCTTAGATGGCGAGCAGTTCTTC.

This clonotype was counted between two and nine times. The gene calls are TRBV4-3 and TRBJ1-5; D perhaps matches TRBD1 (5 bases). Germline V lookup: CDR1 LGHNA, CDR2 YSLEER. Trimming took off 4 bases at V and 4 bases at J, with 11 bases between the two ends. CDR3 length equals 14 residues. In nucleotides, the CDR3 is TGCGCCAGCAGCCCCCTCGGGGGGAATCAGCCCCAGCATTTT. Its translation: CASSPLGGNQPQHF.

This clonotype has a handful of counts. The CDR3 coding sequence is TGTGCCAGCAGCAAGACTAGCGGGGCAGGCAAAAACATTCAGTACTTC. Its protein is CASSKTSGAGKNIQYF. J is TRBJ2-4 and V is TRBV11-2; 11 bases align to TRBD2. Germline V gene data show CDR1 as SGHAT and CDR2 as FQNNGV. The CDR3 is 16 residues long. V lost 5 bases to trimming and J lost 3 bases; unmatched junction nucleotides: 6.